This is a list of T cell receptor beta chains from one sample in a study of T cell responses to AZD1222 COVID-19 vaccine. Generated by immunoSEQ multiplex PCR, the TCRdb table keeps only in-frame clones and is missing some. This sample has 150,000 to 200,000 clones, with roughly 93% found just once. Specimen: peripheral blood, collected on day 0 of AZD1222 vaccination. The receptors derive from an adult in good health. CDR3s include the opening cysteine and the closing phenylalanine or tryptophan. A D gene is named only where the DNA matches it firmly. Size is stated for part of the rows, as once, few or many counts, or as a class when the clone is expanded.

v_gene	j_gene	abundance	d_gene	CDR3aa	CDR3nt
TRBV10-2	TRBJ1-3	once	NA	CASGRGFGNTIYF	TGCGCCAGCGGTAGGGGTTTCGGAAACACCATATATTTT
TRBV6-5	TRBJ2-7	NA	TRBD2	CAIRLAGDSYEQYF	TGTGCCATCCGACTAGCGGGGGACTCCTACGAGCAGTACTTC
TRBV4-2	TRBJ1-5	NA	NA	CASSQEPAQPQHF	TGTGCCAGCAGCCAGGAACCAGCCCAGCCCCAGCATTTT
TRBV10-2	TRBJ1-6	NA	TRBD1	CASRTGQGGSPLHF	TGCGCCAGCAGAACCGGACAGGGGGGTTCACCCCTCCACTTT
TRBV5-1	TRBJ2-3	NA	NA	CATKAGTMSTDTQYF	TGCGCCACAAAGGCGGGAACGATGAGCACAGATACGCAGTATTTT
TRBV12-3/TRBV12-4	TRBJ1-1	NA	NA	CASSRDGHTEAFF	TGTGCCAGCAGTCGGGACGGTCACACTGAAGCTTTCTTT
TRBV10-3	TRBJ2-7	NA	NA	CAITGSPGEQYF	TGTGCCATCACCGGGTCGCCCGGCGAGCAGTACTTC
TRBV5-1	TRBJ2-1	NA	TRBD2	CASTIAGGSYNEQFF	TGCGCCAGCACCATAGCGGGAGGCTCCTACAATGAGCAGTTCTTC
TRBV19	TRBJ1-4	NA	NA	CASYRAPNEKLFF	TGTGCCAGCTACAGGGCACCTAATGAAAAACTGTTTTTT
TRBV6-4	TRBJ2-1	NA	NA	CASSDSGGDYNEQFF	TGTGCCAGCAGTGACTCAGGGGGGGACTACAATGAGCAGTTCTTC
TRBV12-5	TRBJ1-6	NA	TRBD1	CASTGTGGRPLHF	TGTGCTAGTACCGGGACAGGGGGCAGACCCCTCCACTTT
TRBV11-2	TRBJ2-3	NA	NA	CASSLVGLAPDTQYF	TGTGCCAGCAGCTTAGTCGGGCTAGCCCCAGATACGCAGTATTTT
TRBV4-1	TRBJ1-3	NA	NA	CASSRGNTIYF	TGCGCCAGCAGCCGAGGGAACACCATATATTTT
TRBV18	TRBJ2-7	NA	TRBD2	CASSPVLAGVREQYF	TGTGCCAGCTCACCTGTACTAGCGGGGGTTCGCGAGCAGTACTTC
TRBV6-5	TRBJ2-3	NA	NA	CASSYQVRRTDTQYF	TGTGCCAGCAGTTACCAGGTCAGGAGGACAGATACGCAGTATTTT
TRBV2	TRBJ2-1	NA	TRBD2	CASSEWGSGSYNEQFF	TGTGCCAGCAGTGAATGGGGTAGCGGGAGTTACAATGAGCAGTTCTTC
TRBV4-1	TRBJ1-2	NA	NA	CASSQDRDSQGYGYTF	TGCGCCAGCAGCCAAGATCGAGACAGCCAAGGTTATGGCTACACCTTC
TRBV2	TRBJ1-2	NA	TRBD1	CASRSGGPVFYDYTF	TGTGCCAGCAGATCAGGGGGCCCAGTCTTTTATGACTACACCTTC
TRBV5-1	TRBJ2-7	NA	TRBD2	CASSLSGGSSYEQYF	TGCGCCAGCAGCTTGTCGGGAGGATCCTCCTACGAGCAGTACTTC
TRBV6-5	TRBJ1-2	NA	NA	CASSYSQGLANYGYTF	TGTGCCAGCAGTTACTCGCAGGGGCTAGCTAACTATGGCTACACCTTC
TRBV25-1	TRBJ1-1	NA	TRBD1	CASSAINDRGRTEAFF	TGTGCCAGCAGTGCAATAAACGACAGGGGAAGAACTGAAGCTTTCTTT
TRBV7-8	TRBJ1-1	NA	NA	CASSLVPGRNTEAFF	TGTGCCAGCAGCTTAGTTCCGGGGAGAAACACTGAAGCTTTCTTT
TRBV27	TRBJ1-4	NA	NA	CASSSQGLPNEKLFF	TGTGCCAGCAGTTCCCAGGGGTTGCCTAATGAAAAACTGTTTTTT
TRBV1	TRBJ2-1	NA	NA	CTSSQDLGGGYNEQFF	TGCACCAGCAGCCAAGATCTGGGGGGGGGCTACAATGAGCAGTTCTTC
TRBV9	TRBJ2-2	NA	NA	CASSGGAGLSTGELFF	TGTGCCAGCAGCGGTGGTGCGGGGCTATCCACCGGGGAGCTGTTTTTT
TRBV6-1	TRBJ1-2	NA	NA	CASSERGSGYGYTF	TGTGCCAGCAGTGAGAGGGGCTCTGGCTATGGCTACACCTTC
TRBV27	TRBJ2-7	NA	NA	CASSPRSGVREQYF	TGTGCCAGCAGTCCCCGGTCGGGGGTTCGGGAGCAGTACTTC
TRBV19	TRBJ1-2	once	NA	CASSALRQEANYGYTF	TGTGCCAGTAGTGCACTTCGACAGGAAGCTAACTATGGCTACACCTTC
TRBV30	TRBJ2-5	NA	NA	CAWGVHQETQYF	TGTGCCTGGGGGGTGCACCAAGAGACCCAGTACTTC
TRBV10-1	TRBJ1-6	NA	NA	CASSEYRDSSLHF	TGCGCCAGCAGTGAGTACAGGGATTCGTCCCTCCACTTT
TRBV5-1	TRBJ2-3	NA	NA	CASSLVVSTDTQYF	TGCGCCAGCAGCTTGGTCGTCAGCACAGATACGCAGTATTTT
TRBV18	TRBJ2-7	NA	TRBD1	CASSPLPPQGALDEQYF	TGTGCCAGCTCACCTTTGCCCCCCCAGGGGGCATTAGACGAGCAGTACTTC
TRBV10-3	TRBJ1-5	NA	NA	CAITGGNNQPQHF	TGTGCCATCACGGGGGGGAACAATCAGCCCCAGCATTTT
TRBV5-1	TRBJ1-5	NA	TRBD1	CASSYTGVGQPQHF	TGCGCCAGCAGCTATACAGGGGTGGGTCAGCCCCAGCATTTT
TRBV19	TRBJ1-1	NA	NA	CASSIGSRNTEAFF	TGTGCCAGTAGTATAGGATCTCGTAACACTGAAGCTTTCTTT
TRBV4-1	TRBJ1-1	once	NA	CASSLGQTNTEAFF	TGCGCCAGTAGCCTAGGACAGACGAACACTGAAGCTTTCTTT
TRBV30	TRBJ1-2	NA	NA	CAWSGVRGYTF	TGTGCCTGGAGCGGGGTGAGGGGCTACACCTTC
TRBV6-5	TRBJ2-3	NA	NA	CASTPRGADTQYF	TGTGCCAGCACCCCCAGGGGGGCAGATACGCAGTATTTT
TRBV19	TRBJ1-1	NA	TRBD1	CASSTGQGAGLGTEAFF	TGTGCCAGTAGTACGGGACAGGGGGCGGGATTGGGCACTGAAGCTTTCTTT
TRBV7-9	TRBJ1-1	NA	TRBD1	CASSLVEGAYFGTEAFF	TGTGCCAGCAGCTTAGTGGAGGGGGCGTATTTTGGCACTGAAGCTTTCTTT
TRBV3-1/TRBV3-2	TRBJ1-1	NA	TRBD1	CASSRQGGNTEAFF	TGTGCCAGCAGCCGACAGGGGGGGAACACTGAAGCTTTCTTT